The clone carrying this T cell receptor (beta chain) was seen once. The data were obtained in a study of blood T cell repertoires in COVID-19. Participants were aged roughly 18 to 90 years, lived in 24 US areas, and enrolled virtually. Each participant's cohort was designated according to participant-reported clinical history. Recovered participants had two consecutive negative NP/OP PCR tests, healthcare professional clearance, or symptom resolution. TCRdb keeps only in-frame clones here, not all; method: immunoSEQ multiplex PCR. The sample lists about 370,000 clones; over 75% were seen once. Germline-derived CDR1 and CDR2 are SEHNR and FQNEAQ (reference sequence). CDR3 length equals 15 residues. J was trimmed by 6 bases and V by 5 bases; bases with no gene match: 7.

Sequencing used PBMCs or T cells enriched from blood (not recorded which). The sequence was obtained from a man aged 18 to 30 who had recovered from COVID-19. The J gene is TRBJ1-4, the V gene TRBV7-9; TRBD1 matches at 9 bases. CDR3 residues: CASSAIGTGHEKLFF. CDR3 in DNA: TGTGCCAGCAGCGCGATAGGGACAGGGCATGAAAAACTGTTTTTT. Variable domain in full (rest from reference TRBV7-9 and TRBJ1-4): DTGVSQNPRHKITKRGQNVTFRCDPISEHNRLYWYRQTLGQGPEFLTYFQNEAQLEKSRLLSDRFSAERPKGSFSTLEIQRTEQGDSAMYLCASSAIGTGHEKLFFGSGTQLSVL.